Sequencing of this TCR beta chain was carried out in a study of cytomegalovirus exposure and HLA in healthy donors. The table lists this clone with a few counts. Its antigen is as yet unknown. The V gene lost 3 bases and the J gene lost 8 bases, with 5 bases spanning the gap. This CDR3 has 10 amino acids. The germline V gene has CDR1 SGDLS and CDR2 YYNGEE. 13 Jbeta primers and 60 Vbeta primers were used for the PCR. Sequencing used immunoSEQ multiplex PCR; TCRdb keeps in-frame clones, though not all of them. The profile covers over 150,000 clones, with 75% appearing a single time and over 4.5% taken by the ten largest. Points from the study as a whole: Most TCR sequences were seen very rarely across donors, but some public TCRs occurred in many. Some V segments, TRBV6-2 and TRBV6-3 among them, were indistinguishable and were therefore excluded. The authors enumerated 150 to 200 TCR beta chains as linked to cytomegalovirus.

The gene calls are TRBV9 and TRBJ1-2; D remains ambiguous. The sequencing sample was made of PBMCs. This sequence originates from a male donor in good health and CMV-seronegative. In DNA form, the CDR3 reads TGTGCCAGCAGCGGGCCCGGCTACACCTTC. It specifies CASSGPGYTF.